This TCR beta chain stems from a study of shared clonotypes between healthy human individuals. Notes on the study in general: Clonotypes that were shared across a handful of donors made up around 5% of naive CD4 clonotypes.

Trimming took off 5 bases at V and 3 bases at J, with 14 bases between the two ends. Germline V gene lookup returns CDR1 SGHRS and CDR2 YFSETQ. This CDR3 spans 14 amino acids. Produced via immunoSEQ multiplex PCR; TCRdb's table is partial and in-frame only. The sample consists of 650,000 to 800,000 clones, roughly 72% of them appearing once. As concerns this clone: The antigen is undetermined.

The sample taken for sequencing was memory CD4+ T cells sorted from blood. Subset denoted: CD45RA-negative fraction. The sequence was obtained from a woman in her twenties or thirties in good health. The chain employs TRBV5-1 and TRBJ1-1; weak D call: TRBD1 (5 bases). The CDR3 protein is CASSLGGEYTEAFF. CDR3 nucleotide sequence: TGCGCCAGCAGTCTCGGGGGGGAGTACACTGAAGCTTTCTTT.